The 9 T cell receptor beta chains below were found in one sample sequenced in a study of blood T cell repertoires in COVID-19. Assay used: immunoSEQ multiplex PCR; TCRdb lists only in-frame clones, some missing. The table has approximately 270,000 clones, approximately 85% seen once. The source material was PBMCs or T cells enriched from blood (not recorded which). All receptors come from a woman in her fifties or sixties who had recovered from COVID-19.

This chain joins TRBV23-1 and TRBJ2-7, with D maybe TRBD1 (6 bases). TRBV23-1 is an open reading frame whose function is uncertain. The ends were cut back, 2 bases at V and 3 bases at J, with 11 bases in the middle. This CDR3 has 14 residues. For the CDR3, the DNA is TGCGCCAGCAGTCAACCCACAGGGTTCTACGAGCAGTACTTC. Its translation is CASSQPTGFYEQYF.

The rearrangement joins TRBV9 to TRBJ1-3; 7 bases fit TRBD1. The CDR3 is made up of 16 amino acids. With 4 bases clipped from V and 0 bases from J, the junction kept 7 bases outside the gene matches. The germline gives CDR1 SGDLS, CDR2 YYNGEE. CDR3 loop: CASSSGQEISGNTIYF. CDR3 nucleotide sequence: TGTGCCAGCAGCAGCGGACAGGAGATCTCTGGAAACACCATATATTTT.

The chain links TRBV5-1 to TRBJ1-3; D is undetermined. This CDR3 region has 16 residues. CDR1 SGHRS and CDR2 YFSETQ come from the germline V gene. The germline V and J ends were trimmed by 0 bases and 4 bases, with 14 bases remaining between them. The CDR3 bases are TGCGCCAGCAGCTTGGATGCCCGTGCGATAGGAAACACCATATATTTT. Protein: CASSLDARAIGNTIYF. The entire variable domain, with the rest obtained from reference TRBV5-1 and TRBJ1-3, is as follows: KAGVTQTPRYLIKTRGQQVTLSCSPISGHRSVSWYQQTPGQGLQFLFEYFSETQRNKGNFPGRFSGRQFSNSRSEMNVSTLELGDSALYLCASSLDARAIGNTIYFGEGSWLTVV.

The CDR3 sequence is CASSGPGGAGSSYEQYF. In DNA, the CDR3 is TGTGCCAGCAGCGGGCCGGGGGGTGCGGGCAGCTCCTACGAGCAGTACTTC. The rearrangement links TRBV7-6 to TRBJ2-7, with 7 bases identical to TRBD2. The CDR3 length is 17 residues. Germline lookup yields CDR1 SGHVS and CDR2 FNYEAQ. J was trimmed by 0 bases and V by 5 bases; bases with no gene match: 13.

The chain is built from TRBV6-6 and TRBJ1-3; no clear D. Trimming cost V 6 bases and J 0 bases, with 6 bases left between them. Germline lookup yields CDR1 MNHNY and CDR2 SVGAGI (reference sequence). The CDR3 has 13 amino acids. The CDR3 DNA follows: TGTGCCAGCAGGGCCCTCTCTGGAAACACCATATATTTT. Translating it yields CASRALSGNTIYF.

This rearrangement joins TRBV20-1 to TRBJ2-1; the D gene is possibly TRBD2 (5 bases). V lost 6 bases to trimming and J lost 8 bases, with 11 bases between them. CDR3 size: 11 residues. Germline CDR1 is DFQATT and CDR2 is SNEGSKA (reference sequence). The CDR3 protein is CSARRGYEQFF. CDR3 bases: TGCAGTGCCCGGCGCGGGTATGAGCAGTTCTTC.

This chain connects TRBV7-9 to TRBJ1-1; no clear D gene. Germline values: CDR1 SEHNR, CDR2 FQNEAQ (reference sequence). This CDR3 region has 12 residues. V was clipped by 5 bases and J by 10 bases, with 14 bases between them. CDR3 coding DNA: TGTGCCAGCAGCGGAGACCTACTAGGAGCTTTCTTT. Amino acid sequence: CASSGDLLGAFF. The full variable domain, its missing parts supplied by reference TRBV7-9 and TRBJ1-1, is DTGVSQNPRHKITKRGQNVTFRCDPISEHNRLYWYRQTLGQGPEFLTYFQNEAQLEKSRLLSDRFSAERPKGSFSTLEIQRTEQGDSAMYLCASSGDLLGAFFGQGTRLTVV.

DNA for the CDR3: TGCGCCAGCAGCCCCCGGGACAGGGTTTACGAGCAGTACTTC. This gives the protein CASSPRDRVYEQYF. The chain links TRBV4-1 to TRBJ2-7; 9 nucleotides match TRBD1. Germline V gene data show CDR1 as MGHRA and CDR2 as YSYEKL. The CDR3 length is 14 residues. Unmatched junction bases numbered 5, after V lost 4 bases and J lost 4 bases.

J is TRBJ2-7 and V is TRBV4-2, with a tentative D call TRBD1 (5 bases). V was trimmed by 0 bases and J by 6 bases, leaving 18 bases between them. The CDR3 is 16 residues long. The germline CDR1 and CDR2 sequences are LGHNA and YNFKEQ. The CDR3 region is CASSQDGRAAGIEQYF. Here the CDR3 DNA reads TGTGCCAGCAGCCAAGATGGCAGGGCTGCTGGTATCGAGCAGTACTTC.